Below, one T cell receptor beta chain is given with its context. Its antigen is unidentified. The sample originates from a study of PD-1 blockade in classical Hodgkin lymphoma. Study overall: It was nivolumab at 3 mg/kg, given intravenously every 2 weeks, that patients received. Notes on the study in general: Patients who responded completely had about the same baseline diversity as newly diagnosed patients.

Sequencing used immunoSEQ multiplex PCR; TCRdb keeps in-frame clones, though not all of them. The sample lists some 22,000 clones; 70% to 75% were seen once. Time point defined: cycle 4 day 1 (C4D1), after more than 5 weeks of nivolumab. Each of the patients experienced relapse following autologous stem cell transplantation, and their brentuximab vedotin exposure differed. Sequences were derived from peripheral blood mononuclear cells (PBMCs), sampled before the fourth cycle of nivolumab. This clonotype originated in a human donor with classical Hodgkin lymphoma.

The CDR3 region has the DNA TGTGCCTGGAGTATGGGACTCGGAAACACCGGGGAGCTGTTTTTT. Amino acids: CAWSMGLGNTGELFF. V and J are TRBV30 and TRBJ2-2, with D perhaps matching TRBD2 (6 bases). The CDR3 consists of 15 residues. V was pared by 2 bases and J by 2 bases, with 12 bases between. Germline values: CDR1 GTSNPN, CDR2 SVGIG (reference sequence).